Listed here are 30 T cell receptor beta chains from one sample, sequenced in a study of cytomegalovirus exposure and HLA in healthy donors. Only in-frame clones appear in the TCRdb table, and some are missing; sequencing was by immunoSEQ multiplex PCR. The sample contains about 120,000 clones, roughly 90% of which appear only once. The sequenced sample consisted of PBMCs. The receptors come from a woman between 18 and 29 years old in good health and CMV-seropositive.

V is TRBV5-6 and J is TRBJ1-6, with a possible D match to TRBD1 (6 bases). V lost 3 bases to trimming and J lost 9 bases, with 16 bases between them. The germline CDR1 and CDR2 sequences are SGHDT and YYEEEE. The CDR3 spans 15 residues. CDR3 in amino acids: CASSSPGQKLSPLHF. The CDR3 DNA reads TGTGCCAGCAGCTCGCCCGGACAGAAACTTTCACCCCTCCACTTT.

The chain employs TRBV5-1 and TRBJ2-5, with 7 bases that match TRBD2. V was clipped by 0 bases and J by 3 bases; unmatched bases: 2. CDR1 SGHRS and CDR2 YFSETQ come from the germline V gene. The CDR3 covers 14 residues. The CDR3 DNA follows: TGCGCCAGCAGCTTGGTGGCGGGGGAAGAGACCCAGTACTTC. Protein sequence: CASSLVAGEETQYF. The full variable domain, with the rest looked up from reference TRBV5-1 and TRBJ2-5, is KAGVTQTPRYLIKTRGQQVTLSCSPISGHRSVSWYQQTPGQGLQFLFEYFSETQRNKGNFPGRFSGRQFSNSRSEMNVSTLELGDSALYLCASSLVAGEETQYFGPGTRLLVL.

The chain uses TRBV4-1 and TRBJ1-3, with 7 bases matching TRBD1. After removal of 5 bases from V and 2 bases from J, the junction contained 6 bases not matched to a gene. Germline-derived CDR1 and CDR2 are MGHRA and YSYEKL. The CDR3 contains 15 residues. CDR3 protein: CASSRWRGPGNTIYF. CDR3 DNA: TGCGCCAGCAGCAGATGGAGGGGGCCTGGAAACACCATATATTTT.

V usage is TRBV28 and J usage is TRBJ2-7; D gene ambiguous. V was cut by 3 bases and J by 0 bases, with 6 bases left in between. CDR3 length equals 13 residues. In germline, CDR1 is MDHEN, CDR2 SYDVKM. As DNA, the CDR3 is TGTGCCAGCAGTTTCTCCAGCTCCTACGAGCAGTACTTC. This translates into CASSFSSSYEQYF.

The V and J genes are TRBV27 and TRBJ2-7; D possibly corresponds to TRBD2 (6 bases). Germline V lookup: CDR1 MNHEY, CDR2 SMNVEV (reference sequence). V gave up 2 bases and J gave up 0 bases, with 23 bases separating them. This CDR3 contains 19 residues. CDR3 nucleotides: TGTGCCAGCAGTTTAAAGGGAACGGCGGGATCGGCAGCCTCCTACGAGCAGTACTTC. Amino acid sequence: CASSLKGTAGSAASYEQYF.

V and J are TRBV9 and TRBJ2-1; 7 bases map to TRBD2. Trimming cost V 0 bases and J 2 bases; bases outside gene matches: 5. The CDR3 sequence is 16 residues long. CDR1 is SGDLS, CDR2 YYNGEE, per germline. In DNA, the CDR3 is TGTGCCAGCAGCGTAGGCGGGAGTGAGACCTACAATGAGCAGTTCTTC. Translated: CASSVGGSETYNEQFF.

The rearrangement links TRBV7-3 to TRBJ2-7, with 8 bases lining up with TRBD1. The J segment lost 0 bases and the V segment lost 10 bases, leaving 5 bases of the junction unmatched. Germline CDR1 is SGHTA and CDR2 is FQGTGA. The CDR3 is 13 amino acids. CDR3: CATHRGNSYEQYF. Here the CDR3 DNA reads TGTGCCACCCACAGGGGGAACTCCTACGAGCAGTACTTC.

The V call is TRBV2, the J call TRBJ2-6; D unclear. Germline V gene lookup returns CDR1 SNHLY and CDR2 FYNNEI. CDR3 length equals 14 residues. V shed 6 bases and J shed 0 bases, with 6 bases lying between them. CDR3 DNA sequence: TGTGCCAGCAGGTATAGCTCTGGGGCCAACGTCCTGACTTTC. Translated, it gives CASRYSSGANVLTF.

V is TRBV7-2 and J is TRBJ2-7, with D hard to call. Germline CDR1 is SGHTA and CDR2 is FQGNSA. The V and J ends lost 2 bases and 5 bases respectively, with 7 bases between them. There are 12 residues in the CDR3. CDR3 sequence: CASSLSSHEQYF. The CDR3, as DNA: TGTGCCAGCAGCTTATCGAGCCACGAGCAGTACTTC.

This clone was counted a single time. The chain uses TRBV6-1 and TRBJ2-7; the D gene is possibly TRBD2 (5 bases). Germline V gene lookup returns CDR1 MNHNS and CDR2 SASEGT. This CDR3 has 12 residues. V was pared by 11 bases and J by 1 base, with 12 bases between. The chain's CDR3 is CAGGLSSYEQYF. In nucleotides, the CDR3 is TGTGCCGGTGGACTGAGTTCCTACGAGCAGTACTTC.

V is TRBV7-3 and J is TRBJ2-1; D may be TRBD2 (6 bases). This CDR3 is 16 amino acids long. The germline CDR1 and CDR2 sequences are SGHTA and FQGTGA. Trimming took 5 bases from V and 4 from J, leaving 18 bases between them. In DNA, the CDR3 is TGTGCCAGCAGCCGCTGGGAGGCGACGAGGTACAATGAGCAGTTCTTC. This translates into CASSRWEATRYNEQFF.

This chain joins TRBV7-8 and TRBJ1-2; 7 positions match TRBD1. The CDR3 loop spans 14 amino acids. The V segment lost 0 bases and the J segment 4 bases; nucleotides outside the gene matches: 2. CDR1 and CDR2 (germline): SGHVS, FQNEAQ. The CDR3 sequence is CASSLAGQSYGYTF. The CDR3 DNA reads TGTGCCAGCAGCTTAGCGGGACAGAGCTATGGCTACACCTTC.

This chain links TRBV13 with TRBJ2-7, with 7 nucleotides matching TRBD1. The germline CDR1 and CDR2 sequences are PRHDT and FYEKMQ (reference sequence). The CDR3 consists of 13 residues. V shed 3 bases, J shed 1 base, and the junction held 0 bases outside the gene matches. CDR3 coding DNA: TGTGCCAGCAGCTTGGGACAGTCCTACGAGCAGTACTTC. This gives the protein CASSLGQSYEQYF.

The rearrangement uses TRBV4-1 and TRBJ2-1; unclear D gene. The V gene's germline CDR1 is MGHRA and CDR2 YSYEKL. CDR3 size: 15 residues. The germline V and J ends were trimmed by 0 bases and 4 bases, with 10 bases remaining between them. The CDR3 loop reads CASSQDALLYNEQFF. The CDR3 region has the DNA TGCGCCAGCAGCCAAGATGCTTTACTGTACAATGAGCAGTTCTTC.

The chain employs TRBV5-8 and TRBJ2-4; TRBD1 aligns across 8 bases. V lost 0 bases to trimming and J lost 0 bases; unmatched junction nucleotides: 5. Per the germline V gene, CDR1 is SGHTS and CDR2 is YDEGEE. The CDR3 sequence is 17 residues long. This chain's CDR3 is CASSLEGQGLAKNIQYF. CDR3 in DNA: TGTGCCAGCAGCTTGGAAGGACAGGGACTAGCCAAAAACATTCAGTACTTC.

The V and J genes are TRBV10-3 and TRBJ2-7; 12 bases are a match to TRBD2. J gave up 0 bases and V 6 bases, and 3 bases lay outside the gene matches. The CDR3 is 15 amino acids. Per the germline V gene, CDR1 is ENHRY and CDR2 is SYGVKD. The chain's CDR3 is CAISGLAGISYEQYF. The DNA for the CDR3 is TGTGCCATCAGCGGACTAGCGGGGATCTCCTACGAGCAGTACTTC.

V is TRBV2 and J is TRBJ1-1; D gene uncertain. The germline V gene has CDR1 SNHLY and CDR2 FYNNEI. The CDR3 spans 13 residues. The V end lost 8 bases, the J end lost 5 bases, and 15 bases lay between the germline ends. The CDR3 sequence is CASGRGFITEAFF. The CDR3 DNA is TGTGCCAGCGGGCGGGGTTTTATTACTGAAGCTTTCTTT.

The rearrangement links TRBV27 to TRBJ2-5, with 12 nucleotides matching TRBD1. This CDR3 is built from 16 residues. The J segment lost 3 bases and the V segment lost 6 bases, leaving 8 bases of the junction unmatched. Germline loops: CDR1 MNHEY, CDR2 SMNVEV (reference sequence). CDR3 region: CASSRPGTGGKETQYF. CDR3 sequence (DNA): TGTGCCAGCAGCCGCCCCGGGACAGGGGGCAAAGAGACCCAGTACTTC.

The chain joins TRBV6-5 to TRBJ1-2; TRBD1 matches at 9 bases. J lost 6 bases, V lost 6 bases, and 11 bases had no gene match. Germline V gene lookup returns CDR1 MNHEY and CDR2 SVGAGI. The CDR3 sequence is 15 residues long. Written as DNA, the CDR3 is TGTGCCAGCAGCCCTACCACAGGGGGCGCGAATGGCTACACCTTC. This codes for CASSPTTGGANGYTF.

A single count supports this clone. The chain has TRBV27 and TRBJ2-1; TRBD2 matches at 13 bases. The germline gives CDR1 MNHEY, CDR2 SMNVEV (reference sequence). This CDR3 region has 13 residues. Unmatched junction bases numbered 5, after V lost 7 bases and J lost 11 bases. This CDR3 is CASMGLAGRKQFF. CDR3 in DNA: TGTGCCAGCATGGGACTAGCGGGACGAAAGCAGTTCTTC.

The rearrangement joins TRBV9 to TRBJ2-5, with D maybe TRBD2 (6 bases). CDR3 size: 14 residues. From germline, CDR1 is SGDLS and CDR2 YYNGEE. V dropped 4 bases and J dropped 5 bases, with 15 bases sitting between them. The CDR3 nucleotides are TGTGCCAGCAGCCCCGGGGGAAAGGGGGAGACCCAGTACTTC. This codes for CASSPGGKGETQYF.

This clone was seen a handful of times. This may stem from a read error, because a much larger clone lies one nucleotide away. The V gene is TRBV2, the J gene TRBJ1-6, with 11 bases aligning to TRBD1. This CDR3 is built from 14 residues. The junction had 4 bases not matched to a gene; V was cut back by 5 bases and J by 10 bases. Germline CDR1 SNHLY, CDR2 FYNNEI. CDR3 sequence (DNA): TGTGCCAGCAGTCCGGGACAGGGGGGATCACCCCTCCACTTT. Translation: CASSPGQGGSPLHF.

As DNA, the CDR3 is TGTGCCAGTAGTAAAAAGAAAACTAGCGGACCCACAGATACGCAGTATTTT. Protein sequence: CASSKKKTSGPTDTQYF. The chain couples TRBV19 to TRBJ2-3; the match to TRBD2 covers 8 bases. This CDR3 contains 17 residues. J was trimmed by 2 bases and V by 4 bases; bases with no gene match: 11. Germline V gene sequence: CDR1 LNHDA, CDR2 SQIVND (reference sequence).

This chain links TRBV19 with TRBJ2-3; 9 bases are a match to TRBD2. This CDR3 has 15 amino acids. Germline V gives CDR1 LNHDA, CDR2 SQIVND (reference sequence). The J segment lost 4 bases and the V segment lost 6 bases, leaving 8 bases of the junction unmatched. CDR3 protein: CASSPAGGGADTQYF. The CDR3 region has the DNA TGTGCCAGTAGCCCGGCTGGCGGGGGGGCAGATACGCAGTATTTT.

The chain carries TRBV28 and TRBJ1-2; D ambiguous. Per germline, CDR1 MDHEN and CDR2 SYDVKM. This CDR3 comprises 13 residues. Between the trimmed V and J ends, which lost 3 bases and 3 bases, there was a span of 8 bases. The CDR3 reads CASSFNGYYGYTF. The CDR3, as DNA: TGTGCCAGCAGTTTCAACGGGTACTATGGCTACACCTTC.

The chain links TRBV23-1 to TRBJ1-6; 7 bases are a match to TRBD1. TRBV23-1 carries the ORF label, with uncertain function. This CDR3 comprises 17 residues. V lost 6 bases, J lost 12 bases, and 20 bases stayed unmatched. The chain's CDR3 is CASRGGIGCCALGPLHF. CDR3 nucleotide sequence: TGCGCCAGCAGAGGGGGCATTGGGTGTTGTGCCTTGGGACCCCTCCACTTT.

This clone occurred once. The chain couples TRBV5-4 to TRBJ2-5; D remains ambiguous. V was clipped by 0 bases and J by 0 bases, with 6 bases between them. Germline V CDR1 and CDR2: SGHNT, YYREEE (reference sequence). The CDR3 is made up of 14 amino acids. Here the CDR3 reads CASSLGGNQETQYF. The CDR3, as DNA: TGTGCCAGCAGCTTGGGCGGAAACCAAGAGACCCAGTACTTC.

The sample holds a few counts of this clone. The rearrangement links TRBV4-2 to TRBJ2-7; D is unclear. The CDR3 has 16 residues. CDR1 is LGHNA and CDR2 is YNFKEQ in the germline V gene. V lost 1 base to trimming and J lost 0 bases, with 13 bases between them. The CDR3 loop is CASSQVSSESSYEQYF. CDR3 DNA sequence: TGTGCCAGCAGCCAAGTTTCCAGCGAGTCCTCCTACGAGCAGTACTTC.

This clone has only one observation. A read error is the likely source, as a far larger clone sits one nucleotide away. The same CDR3 also results from other DNA sequences found in this sample. The chain recombines TRBV7-9 with TRBJ1-2; D possibly corresponds to TRBD1 (5 bases). The V gene's germline CDR1 is SEHNR and CDR2 FQNEAQ (reference sequence). The germline V and J ends were trimmed by 5 bases and 4 bases, with 17 bases remaining between them. The length of the CDR3 is 15 residues. The DNA of the CDR3 is TGTGCCAGCAGCCAAGAATTACAGGCCATCTATGGCTACACCTTC. The encoded protein is CASSQELQAIYGYTF.

This CDR3 is CASSLGGRSTEAFF. As DNA, the CDR3 is TGTGCCAGCAGCTTGGGAGGGAGGTCCACTGAAGCTTTCTTT. The chain combines TRBV5-5 with TRBJ1-1; D is ambiguous. Trimming removed 0 bases from V and 4 bases from J, with 10 bases in between. Germline V gene lookup returns CDR1 SGHKS and CDR2 YYEKEE (reference sequence). This CDR3 comprises 14 residues.